What follows are 28 T cell receptor beta chains derived from one specimen sequenced in a study of blood T cells in healthy people across ages. The authors ran a second PCR of about 6 to 11 cycles using a sample-barcoded 5' primer and a J-beta primer mix. MiXCR, applied by TCRdb to the 5' RACE reads, yields one record per CDR3 protein. The sample consists of about 1 million distinct CDR3 sequences, under 55% of them appearing once. The sequencing sample was made of blood. Receptors originate from a woman aged 55-75 years in good health.

The genes are TRBV7-9 and TRBJ2-7, with TRBD2 matching over 9 bases. The CDR3 sequence is 16 residues long. After removal of 1 base from V and 0 bases from J, the junction contained 4 bases not matched to a gene. Germline CDR1 SEHNR, CDR2 FQNEAQ (reference sequence). The CDR3 sequence: CASSLGGTSSSYEQYF. The CDR3 coding sequence is TGTGCCAGCAGCTTAGGCGGGACTAGCAGCTCCTACGAGCAGTACTTC.

The sample holds many counts of this clonotype. The chain joins TRBV27 to TRBJ2-3; 8 bases agree with TRBD2. Germline lookup yields CDR1 MNHEY and CDR2 SMNVEV (reference sequence). Trimming cost V 6 bases and J 4 bases; bases outside gene matches: 12. The length of the CDR3 is 16 residues. Here the CDR3 DNA reads TGTGCCAGCAGCCCGGGACTAGGTTGGGGGGCAGATACGCAGTATTTT. Its protein product is CASSPGLGWGADTQYF.

V gene TRBV18 combines with J gene TRBJ2-7; 10 bases align to TRBD1. Germline trimming cut 2 bases from V and 2 bases from J; bases unmatched to any gene: 9. CDR1 and CDR2 from the germline V gene are KGHSH and LQKENI. The CDR3 has 17 amino acids. DNA of the CDR3: TGTGCCAGCTCACCATTGGGACCGGGACAGGGGACCTACGAGCAGTACTTC. It encodes CASSPLGPGQGTYEQYF.

The sample holds a few counts of this clonotype. J is TRBJ2-7 and V is TRBV30, with TRBD1 identical over 8 bases. CDR3 length: 13 residues. Germline lookup yields CDR1 GTSNPN and CDR2 SVGIG (reference sequence). After removal of 1 base from V and 5 bases from J, the junction contained 4 bases not matched to a gene. The CDR3 protein is CAWSGQGRNEQYF. Written as DNA, the CDR3 is TGTGCCTGGAGTGGACAGGGGCGGAACGAGCAGTACTTC.

This clonotype was observed a few times. V is TRBV6-1 and J is TRBJ2-7, with D uncertain. CDR1 is MNHNS and CDR2 is SASEGT in the germline V gene. Trimming stripped 2 bases from V and 2 bases from J, with 13 bases between. The length of the CDR3 is 15 residues. The CDR3 region has the DNA TGTGCCAGCAGTGAACCAGGCTTTCTTACCTACGAGCAGTACTTC. Its protein product is CASSEPGFLTYEQYF.

This clonotype appeared a few times. The chain joins TRBV12-3 or TRBV12-4 to TRBJ1-2; no reliable D call. Trimming took 4 bases from V and 12 from J, leaving 12 bases between them. There are 11 residues in the CDR3. The CDR3 sequence is CASSYHALHTF. The CDR3, as DNA: TGTGCCAGCAGTTACCACGCCTTACACACCTTC.

The chain carries TRBV5-1 and TRBJ2-1; TRBD2 aligns across 14 bases. Germline CDR1 is SGHRS and CDR2 is YFSETQ. The CDR3 covers 15 residues. V lost 4 bases to trimming and J lost 7 bases; unmatched junction nucleotides: 4. The DNA for the CDR3 is TGCGCCAGCAGCAACGGACTAGCGGGAGGAAATGAGCAGTTCTTC. It translates to CASSNGLAGGNEQFF.

This clonotype came up many times. The CDR3 bases are TGTGCCAGCAGTTCCAGCAGGCCAGCCTCCTACGAGCAGTACTTC. This encodes CASSSSRPASYEQYF. J is TRBJ2-7 and V is TRBV6-6; D gene ambiguous. The CDR3 length is 15 residues. Germline lookup yields CDR1 MNHNY and CDR2 SVGAGI (reference sequence). The V end was cut by 4 bases, the J end by 0 bases, with 13 bases between.

This clonotype appeared a few times. The rearrangement uses TRBV7-9 and TRBJ2-7; the D is unclear. Germline CDR1 SEHNR, CDR2 FQNEAQ (reference sequence). This CDR3 spans 14 amino acids. V lost 3 bases to trimming and J lost 1 base, with 10 bases between them. The CDR3 protein is CASSFSGPSYEQYF. CDR3 DNA: TGTGCCAGCAGCTTTTCGGGCCCATCCTACGAGCAGTACTTC.

Concerning this clonotype itself: An end of the junction does not agree with germline; a read error may underlie this. This chain joins TRBV24-1 and TRBJ2-4; 7 nucleotides match TRBD1. Germline CDR1 is KGHDR and CDR2 is SFDVKD. The CDR3 has 15 residues. The CDR3: CAASDRDRAKNIQYF. CDR3 DNA: TGTGCCGCCAGTGATCGGGACAGAGCCAAAAACATTCAGTACTTC.

The gene calls are TRBV5-1 and TRBJ2-7, with D possibly being TRBD1 (6 bases). CDR3 length: 16 residues. Germline V gene sequence: CDR1 SGHRS, CDR2 YFSETQ. V was shortened by 4 bases and J by 9 bases, with 26 bases between the two germline ends. The CDR3 region has the DNA TGCGCCAGCAGCCCTCAGACGGTTGGGGGCTACAATGGGCAGTACTTC. Translation: CASSPQTVGGYNGQYF.

The chain joins TRBV6-5 to TRBJ2-1; 7 nucleotides agree with TRBD2. The CDR3 loop spans 16 amino acids. Trimming cost V 4 bases and J 0 bases; bases outside gene matches: 6. Germline-derived CDR1 and CDR2 are MNHEY and SVGAGI. CDR3 residues: CASSFEAGRSYNEQFF. CDR3 nucleotides: TGTGCCAGCAGTTTCGAAGCGGGGCGCTCCTACAATGAGCAGTTCTTC.

This clonotype was counted only a few times. V usage is TRBV11-2 and J usage is TRBJ2-6; no clear D gene. This CDR3 has 15 amino acids. Germline-derived CDR1 and CDR2 are SGHAT and FQNNGV. The V gene lost 6 bases and the J gene lost 0 bases, with 9 bases spanning the gap. The CDR3 spells CASRRVGSGANVLTF. The CDR3 DNA reads TGTGCCAGCAGGCGAGTGGGCTCTGGGGCCAACGTCCTGACTTTC.

This clonotype has just a few counts. V and J are TRBV27 and TRBJ2-5; D perhaps matches TRBD2 (6 bases). V gave up 7 bases and J gave up 5 bases, with 17 bases separating them. Looked up from germline, CDR1 is MNHEY and CDR2 is SMNVEV (reference sequence). The CDR3 covers 14 residues. CDR3 bases: TGTGCCAGCAATACGGGACTGAGTTTGGAGACCCAGTACTTC. The encoded protein is CASNTGLSLETQYF.

V usage is TRBV20-1 and J usage is TRBJ1-2, with 7 bases that match TRBD1. The V gene end was trimmed by 0 bases and the J gene end by 4 bases; junction bases not matched to a gene: 2. CDR3 length: 13 residues. Per the germline V gene, CDR1 is DFQATT and CDR2 is SNEGSKA (reference sequence). CDR3 residues: CSARDEGAYGYTF. DNA for the CDR3: TGCAGTGCTAGAGATGAGGGGGCCTATGGCTACACCTTC.

The genes are TRBV20-1 and TRBJ1-2, with a possible D match to TRBD1 (5 bases). CDR1 DFQATT and CDR2 SNEGSKA come from the germline V gene (reference sequence). Trimming left V 4 bases short and J 5 bases short, with 11 bases between. CDR3 size: 12 residues. CDR3 amino acids: CSAKARVYGYTF. CDR3 nucleotides: TGCAGTGCTAAGGCCAGGGTTTATGGCTACACCTTC.

V gene TRBV4-1 combines with J gene TRBJ2-5; D remains unclear. The CDR3 is 14 amino acids. V was clipped by 0 bases and J by 3 bases, with 8 bases between them. CDR1 is MGHRA and CDR2 is YSYEKL in the germline V gene. CDR3 loop: CASSQDLVEETQYF. DNA of the CDR3: TGCGCCAGCAGCCAAGATCTAGTAGAAGAGACCCAGTACTTC.

The V call is TRBV2, the J call TRBJ2-1, with TRBD1 as a possible D gene (5 bases). CDR3 length equals 12 residues. With 6 bases removed from V and 8 bases from J, the gap between germline ends came to 11 bases. CDR1 and CDR2 from the germline V gene are SNHLY and FYNNEI. DNA of the CDR3: TGTGCCAGCAGGGGCAGGGTCCATGAGCAGTTCTTC. It is translated as CASRGRVHEQFF.

The rearrangement uses TRBV12-3 or TRBV12-4 and TRBJ2-3; D possibly corresponds to TRBD2 (6 bases). The CDR3 spans 16 residues. V was cut by 3 bases and J by 0 bases, with 13 bases left in between. The CDR3 protein is CASSFTFSGSTDTQYF. Written as DNA, the CDR3 is TGTGCCAGCAGTTTTACCTTTAGCGGAAGCACAGATACGCAGTATTTT.

This clonotype was counted between two and nine times. The chain's CDR3 is CASSLGTGPEQFF. CDR3 in DNA: TGCGCCAGCAGCTTAGGGACAGGCCCTGAGCAGTTCTTC. This chain links TRBV5-1 with TRBJ2-1; 8 bases agree with TRBD1. V dropped 2 bases and J dropped 9; count of bases not matched to a gene: 4. This CDR3 is 13 amino acids long. CDR1 and CDR2 (germline): SGHRS, YFSETQ.

The chain uses TRBV2 and TRBJ1-5; 7 bases are a match to TRBD1. After removal of 4 bases from V and 2 bases from J, the junction contained 5 bases not matched to a gene. Germline V gives CDR1 SNHLY, CDR2 FYNNEI. This CDR3 spans 15 amino acids. Here the CDR3 DNA reads TGTGCCAGCAGTGTTGGACAGGTTGGCAATCAGCCCCAGCATTTT. Protein sequence: CASSVGQVGNQPQHF. The variable domain in full, completed from reference TRBV2 and TRBJ1-5, reads EPEVTQTPSHQVTQMGQEVILRCVPISNHLYFYWYRQILGQKVEFLVSFYNNEISEKSEIFDDQFSVERPDGSNFTLKIRSTKLEDSAMYFCASSVGQVGNQPQHFGDGTRLSIL.

This chain links TRBV25-1 with TRBJ2-1; 9 bases fit TRBD1. This CDR3 is built from 15 residues. Looked up from germline, CDR1 is MGHDK and CDR2 is SYGVNS. The V gene end was trimmed by 1 base and the J gene end by 8 bases; junction bases not matched to a gene: 6. The CDR3 loop is CASSESWTGEDEQFF. CDR3 bases: TGTGCCAGCAGTGAATCCTGGACAGGGGAGGATGAGCAGTTCTTC.

The V call is TRBV5-1, the J call TRBJ2-5, with 8 nucleotides matching TRBD1. There are 15 residues in the CDR3. The V and J ends lost 3 bases and 11 bases, in that order; junction bases with no gene match: 15. Germline V gene sequence: CDR1 SGHRS, CDR2 YFSETQ. CDR3 sequence (DNA): TGCGCCAGCAGCTCCGACGGACAGGGTGGTTCAGAGCAGTACTTC. Residues: CASSSDGQGGSEQYF.

The table lists this clonotype with a count of one. V is TRBV3-1 and J is TRBJ2-3; D might be TRBD1 (5 bases). The CDR3 contains 13 residues. Germline loops: CDR1 LGHDT, CDR2 YNNKEL (reference sequence). V was cut by 3 bases and J by 3 bases, with 7 bases left in between. The CDR3 spells CASSHDSTDTQYF. The CDR3 region has the DNA TGTGCCAGCAGCCACGACAGTACAGATACGCAGTATTTT.

V gene TRBV2 combines with J gene TRBJ1-5; D is ambiguous. V lost 4 bases, J lost 1 base, and 11 bases lay in between. This CDR3 contains 15 residues. Germline CDR1 reads SNHLY; CDR2 reads FYNNEI. CDR3 loop: CASSGHPWSNQPQHF. CDR3 in DNA: TGTGCCAGCAGTGGTCACCCTTGGAGCAATCAGCCCCAGCATTTT.

This clonotype came up a few times. The rearrangement links TRBV6-2 or TRBV6-3 to TRBJ2-1; 7 positions agree with TRBD2. From germline, CDR1 is MNHEY and CDR2 SVGEGT. This CDR3 spans 13 amino acids. Trimming cost V 2 bases and J 6 bases; bases outside gene matches: 1. This chain's CDR3 is CASSYGTTNEQFF. In DNA, the CDR3 is TGTGCCAGCAGTTACGGGACTACCAATGAGCAGTTCTTC.

The V call is TRBV6-2 or TRBV6-3, the J call TRBJ1-3; no clear D gene. Germline V gene sequence: CDR1 MNHEY, CDR2 SVGEGT. The CDR3 extends over 13 amino acids. V lost 4 bases to trimming and J lost 4 bases, with 8 bases between them. The DNA for the CDR3 is TGTGCCAGCAGTTTTTCGTCCGGAAACACCATATATTTT. Its protein is CASSFSSGNTIYF.

This sequence joins TRBV20-1 and TRBJ1-3; D call uncertain. The CDR3 totals 12 residues. V was trimmed by 1 base and J by 7 bases, leaving 8 bases between them. Germline V lookup: CDR1 DFQATT, CDR2 SNEGSKA (reference sequence). In DNA, the CDR3 is TGCAGTGCTAGAGCCCACCCCAACACCATATATTTT. This encodes CSARAHPNTIYF.